The 21 T cell receptor beta chains below come from one sample, sequenced in a study of T cell responses to AZD1222 COVID-19 vaccine. Assay used: immunoSEQ multiplex PCR; TCRdb lists only in-frame clones, some missing. The sample contains some 100,000 clones, about 88% of which appear only once. The sample consisted of peripheral blood, taken on day 0 of AZD1222 vaccination. The receptors were gathered from an adult in good health.

This sequence joins TRBV27 and TRBJ2-3; 7 bases are shared with TRBD1. Per germline, CDR1 MNHEY and CDR2 SMNVEV (reference sequence). V lost 9 bases to trimming and J lost 1 base; unmatched junction nucleotides: 1. CDR3 size: 12 residues. CDR3: CASQGGTDTQYF. The CDR3 nucleotides are TGTGCCAGTCAGGGGGGCACAGATACGCAGTATTTT.

V is TRBV4-1 and J is TRBJ1-4; D is unresolved. Germline V gene sequence: CDR1 MGHRA, CDR2 YSYEKL. CDR3 length: 16 amino acids. V was trimmed by 1 base and J by 4 bases, leaving 13 bases between them. CDR3 residues: CASSQAIQPNNEKLFF. CDR3 in DNA: TGCGCCAGCAGCCAAGCAATTCAGCCTAATAATGAAAAACTGTTTTTT.

The V gene is TRBV5-1, the J gene TRBJ2-7, with D maybe TRBD2 (5 bases). The germline V and J ends were trimmed by 0 bases and 0 bases, with 13 bases remaining between them. Germline CDR1 is SGHRS and CDR2 is YFSETQ. The CDR3 covers 16 residues. As DNA, the CDR3 is TGCGCCAGCAGCTTGGTTGGAGGCTTAAGCTCCTACGAGCAGTACTTC. Encoded protein: CASSLVGGLSSYEQYF.

This chain's CDR3 is CASLFTGGGTDTQYF. DNA of the CDR3: TGTGCCAGCCTATTCACGGGGGGCGGCACAGATACGCAGTATTTT. V and J are TRBV6-5 and TRBJ2-3, with a possible D match to TRBD2 (7 bases). This CDR3 spans 15 amino acids. V was clipped by 8 bases and J by 1 base, with 16 bases between them. Germline V gives CDR1 MNHEY, CDR2 SVGAGI.

J is TRBJ1-1 and V is TRBV10-3; TRBD1 is a possible D gene (5 bases). Germline V CDR1 and CDR2: ENHRY, SYGVKD. The V gene lost 3 bases and the J gene lost 0 bases, with 8 bases spanning the gap. The CDR3 contains 14 residues. This chain's CDR3 is CAISDPGLNTEAFF. Here the CDR3 DNA reads TGTGCCATCAGTGATCCGGGGCTGAACACTGAAGCTTTCTTT.

The V call is TRBV27, the J call TRBJ1-2; 7 bases agree with TRBD1. Trimming cost V 2 bases and J 3 bases; bases outside gene matches: 9. The length of the CDR3 is 16 residues. Germline-derived CDR1 and CDR2 are MNHEY and SMNVEV (reference sequence). The DNA of the CDR3 is TGTGCCAGCAGTTTAAGGTGGAGACAGGGTGACTATGGCTACACCTTC. It specifies CASSLRWRQGDYGYTF.

The rearrangement joins TRBV7-9 to TRBJ1-2; 10 bases line up with TRBD1. V was clipped by 5 bases and J by 6 bases; unmatched bases: 6. Germline CDR1 reads SEHNR; CDR2 reads FQNEAQ (reference sequence). This CDR3 contains 14 residues. The CDR3 sequence: CASSRGTGDNGYTF. DNA for the CDR3: TGTGCCAGCAGCCGCGGGACAGGGGATAATGGCTACACCTTC.

The V gene is TRBV10-3, the J gene TRBJ2-3; D is ambiguous. The CDR3 has 13 amino acids. The germline gives CDR1 ENHRY, CDR2 SYGVKD. Trimming stripped 3 bases from V and 0 bases from J, with 4 bases between. The CDR3 sequence: CAISDRSTDTQYF. CDR3 nucleotide sequence: TGTGCCATCAGTGACCGCAGCACAGATACGCAGTATTTT.

This chain joins TRBV3-1 (or the pseudogene TRBV3-2) and TRBJ2-6, with no clear D. CDR3 length: 15 residues. Per the germline V gene, CDR1 is LGHDT and CDR2 is YNNKEL (reference sequence). Trimming removed 0 bases from V and 2 bases from J, with 5 bases in between. Here the CDR3 DNA reads TGTGCCAGCAGCCAAGATGCCACTGGGGCCAACGTCCTGACTTTC. As protein: CASSQDATGANVLTF.

The chain carries TRBV5-6 and TRBJ2-7; 7 positions match TRBD2. CDR1 SGHDT and CDR2 YYEEEE come from the germline V gene. Unmatched junction bases numbered 6, after V lost 6 bases and J lost 0 bases. This CDR3 contains 14 residues. CDR3 in DNA: TGTGCCAGCACCCAAGGCGGGAGCTCCTACGAGCAGTACTTC. Protein product: CASTQGGSSYEQYF.

This rearrangement joins TRBV7-9 to TRBJ2-5; D is ambiguous. CDR3 length equals 14 residues. Trimming cost V 4 bases and J 5 bases, with 14 bases left between them. CDR1 and CDR2 (germline): SEHNR, FQNEAQ (reference sequence). In DNA form, the CDR3 reads TGTGCCAGCAGCTCGACATCACTGGCGGAGACCCAGTACTTC. It codes for CASSSTSLAETQYF.

This clone appeared a few times. The V and J genes are TRBV7-7 and TRBJ2-5; D remains ambiguous. Germline CDR1 SSHAT, CDR2 FNYEAQ (reference sequence). The CDR3 extends over 15 amino acids. The V and J ends lost 1 base and 1 base respectively, with 10 bases between them. The CDR3 region is CASSLGRPPQETQYF. CDR3 nucleotides: TGTGCCAGCAGCTTAGGGCGGCCACCCCAAGAGACCCAGTACTTC.

The V and J genes are TRBV15 and TRBJ2-5, with TRBD1 matching over 9 bases. Germline V lookup: CDR1 LNHNV, CDR2 YYDKDF (reference sequence). With V trimmed by 1 base and J by 3 bases, 12 bases remained unmatched. The CDR3 loop spans 18 amino acids. The CDR3 reads CATSRVYRGRGIEETQYF. The CDR3 nucleotides read TGTGCCACCAGCAGAGTTTACAGGGGGCGCGGAATAGAAGAGACCCAGTACTTC. The whole variable domain, remainder taken from reference TRBV15 and TRBJ2-5, is DAMVIQNPRYQVTQFGKPVTLSCSQTLNHNVMYWYQQKSSQAPKLLFHYYDKDFNNEADTPDNFQSRRPNTSFCFLDIRSPGLGDTAMYLCATSRVYRGRGIEETQYFGPGTRLLVL.

There are a few counts of this clone. The chain uses TRBV6-5 and TRBJ2-1; 8 nucleotides match TRBD2. V shed 7 bases and J 0 bases; nucleotides not matched to a gene: 5. There are 15 residues in the CDR3. CDR1 is MNHEY and CDR2 is SVGAGI in the germline V gene. CDR3 residues: CASNVAGSSYNEQFF. CDR3 bases: TGTGCCAGCAACGTAGCGGGGAGCTCCTACAATGAGCAGTTCTTC.

V gene TRBV18 combines with J gene TRBJ2-7; either TRBD1 or TRBD2 may fit D (5 bases each). Germline values: CDR1 KGHSH, CDR2 LQKENI. This CDR3 region has 15 residues. V was cut by 3 bases and J by 6 bases, with 18 bases left in between. As DNA, the CDR3 is TGTGCCAGCTCACCGGGACGGAGTGAGATGATCGAGCAGTACTTC. It specifies CASSPGRSEMIEQYF.

This sequence joins TRBV4-1 and TRBJ2-2; 9 bases are shared with TRBD2. The V and J ends lost 4 bases and 5 bases, in that order; junction bases with no gene match: 5. Germline V CDR1 and CDR2: MGHRA, YSYEKL. There are 15 residues in the CDR3. The CDR3 region has the DNA TGCGCCAGCAGCCCGCGGGAGGGTGTTACCGGGGAGCTGTTTTTT. Encoded protein: CASSPREGVTGELFF.

The chain carries TRBV12-3 or TRBV12-4 and TRBJ1-2, with D unclear. The germline V and J ends were trimmed by 2 bases and 8 bases, with 12 bases remaining between them. This CDR3 contains 13 residues. Here the CDR3 DNA reads TGTGCCAGCAGTTTACCGCCGGGTTTCGGCTACACCTTC. As protein: CASSLPPGFGYTF.

The rearrangement joins TRBV3-1 (or the pseudogene TRBV3-2) to TRBJ1-4; unclear D gene. Trimming removed 2 bases at V and 6 bases at J, with 22 bases between. Germline V CDR1 and CDR2: LGHDT, YNNKEL (reference sequence). There are 18 residues in the CDR3. CDR3 sequence (DNA): TGTGCCAGCAGCCAATTTTCTGTTTCGTTCCGGGATTATGAAAAACTGTTTTTT. Residues: CASSQFSVSFRDYEKLFF.

The chain has TRBV19 and TRBJ1-1; TRBD1 matches at 11 bases. CDR3 length: 15 residues. The ends lost 3 bases at V and 4 bases at J; junction bases unmatched: 4. CDR1 is LNHDA, CDR2 SQIVND, per germline (reference sequence). CDR3 coding DNA: TGTGCCAGTAGTATCCTTGGGACAGGGGGCACTGAAGCTTTCTTT. Protein sequence: CASSILGTGGTEAFF.

This chain links TRBV7-9 with TRBJ2-3; tentative D call: TRBD2 (6 bases). The CDR3 is 16 residues long. Germline loops: CDR1 SEHNR, CDR2 FQNEAQ (reference sequence). V lost 4 bases and J 3 bases, leaving 17 bases between the germline ends. CDR3 region: CASSSRGGITTDTQYF. Here the CDR3 DNA reads TGTGCCAGCAGCTCCCGGGGCGGGATAACTACAGATACGCAGTATTTT.

The CDR3 sequence is CSVDGGGFTEAFF. In DNA, the CDR3 is TGCAGCGTTGACGGGGGTGGATTCACTGAAGCTTTCTTT. The chain joins TRBV29-1 to TRBJ1-1; weak D call: TRBD1 (5 bases). Germline loops: CDR1 SQVTM, CDR2 ANQGSEA. V lost 3 bases and J lost 4, with 12 bases in between. This CDR3 comprises 13 residues.